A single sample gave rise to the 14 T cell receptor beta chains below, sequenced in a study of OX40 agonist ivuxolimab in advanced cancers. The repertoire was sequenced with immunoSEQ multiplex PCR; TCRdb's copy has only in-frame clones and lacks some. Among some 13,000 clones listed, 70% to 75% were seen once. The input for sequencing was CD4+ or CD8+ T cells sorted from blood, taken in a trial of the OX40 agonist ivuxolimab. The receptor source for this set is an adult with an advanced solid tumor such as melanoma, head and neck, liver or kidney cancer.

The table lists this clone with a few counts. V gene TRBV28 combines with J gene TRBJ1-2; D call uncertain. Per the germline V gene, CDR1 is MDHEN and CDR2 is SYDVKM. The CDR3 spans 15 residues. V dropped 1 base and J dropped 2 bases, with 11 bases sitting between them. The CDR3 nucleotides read TGTGCCAGCAGTTTATTGCCGAACCTCAACTATGGCTACACCTTC. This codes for CASSLLPNLNYGYTF.

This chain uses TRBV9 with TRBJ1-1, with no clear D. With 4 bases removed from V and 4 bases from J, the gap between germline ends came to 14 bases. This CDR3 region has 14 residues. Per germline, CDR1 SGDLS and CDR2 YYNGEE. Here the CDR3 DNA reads TGTGCCAGCAGCCCTTCCCGGGGTACCACTGAAGCTTTCTTT. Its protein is CASSPSRGTTEAFF.

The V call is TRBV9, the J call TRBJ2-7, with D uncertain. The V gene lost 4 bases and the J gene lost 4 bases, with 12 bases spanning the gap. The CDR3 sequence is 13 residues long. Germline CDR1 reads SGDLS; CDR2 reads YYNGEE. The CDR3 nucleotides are TGTGCCAGCAGCCCCACCGGTGCTTACGAGCAGTACTTC. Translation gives CASSPTGAYEQYF.

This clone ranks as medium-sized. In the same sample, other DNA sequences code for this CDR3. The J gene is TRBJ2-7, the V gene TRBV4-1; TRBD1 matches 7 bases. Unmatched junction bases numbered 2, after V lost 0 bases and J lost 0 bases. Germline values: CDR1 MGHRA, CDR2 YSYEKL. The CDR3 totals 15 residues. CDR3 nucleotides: TGCGCCAGCAGCCAAGAAGGGACAGACTCCTACGAGCAGTACTTC. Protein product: CASSQEGTDSYEQYF.

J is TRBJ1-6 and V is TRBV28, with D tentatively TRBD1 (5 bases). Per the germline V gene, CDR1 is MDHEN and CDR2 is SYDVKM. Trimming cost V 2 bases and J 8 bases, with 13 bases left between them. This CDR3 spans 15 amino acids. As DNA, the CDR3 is TGTGCCAGCAGTTTAGGGGCGCGGAAGGATTCACCCCTCCACTTT. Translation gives CASSLGARKDSPLHF.

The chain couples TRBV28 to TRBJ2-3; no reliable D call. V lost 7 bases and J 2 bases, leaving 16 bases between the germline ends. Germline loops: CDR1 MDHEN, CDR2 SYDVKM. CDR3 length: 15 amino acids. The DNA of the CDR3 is TGTGCCAGCACCCCAGGTAGGACCTACACAGATACGCAGTATTTT. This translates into CASTPGRTYTDTQYF.

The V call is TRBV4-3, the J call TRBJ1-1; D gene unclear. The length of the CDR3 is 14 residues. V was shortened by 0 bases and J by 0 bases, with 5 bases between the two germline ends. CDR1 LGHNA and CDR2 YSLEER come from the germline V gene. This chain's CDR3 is CASSQDRVNTEAFF. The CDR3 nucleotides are TGCGCCAGCAGCCAAGATCGAGTGAACACTGAAGCTTTCTTT.

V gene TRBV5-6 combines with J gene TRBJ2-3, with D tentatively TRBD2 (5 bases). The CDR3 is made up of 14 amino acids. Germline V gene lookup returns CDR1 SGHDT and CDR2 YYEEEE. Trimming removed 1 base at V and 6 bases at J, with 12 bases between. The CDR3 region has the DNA TGTGCCAGCAGCTTGTTCTACGGGATGGATACGCAGTATTTT. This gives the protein CASSLFYGMDTQYF.

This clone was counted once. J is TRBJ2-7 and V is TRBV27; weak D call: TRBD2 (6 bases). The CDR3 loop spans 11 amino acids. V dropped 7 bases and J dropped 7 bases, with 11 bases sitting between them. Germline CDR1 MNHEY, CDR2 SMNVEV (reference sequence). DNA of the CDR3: TGTGCCAGCACCCTTGGGGGGGAGCAGTACTTC. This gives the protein CASTLGGEQYF.

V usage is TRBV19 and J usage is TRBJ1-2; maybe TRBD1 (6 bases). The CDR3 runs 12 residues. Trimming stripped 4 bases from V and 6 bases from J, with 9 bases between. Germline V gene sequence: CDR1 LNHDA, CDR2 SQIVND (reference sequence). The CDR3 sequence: CASSNYRDGYTF. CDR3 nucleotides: TGTGCCAGTAGTAACTACAGGGATGGCTACACCTTC.

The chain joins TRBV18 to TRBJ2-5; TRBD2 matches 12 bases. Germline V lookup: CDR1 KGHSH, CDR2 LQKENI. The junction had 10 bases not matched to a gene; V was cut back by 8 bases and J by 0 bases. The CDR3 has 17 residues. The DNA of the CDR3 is TGTGCCAGCCAAGCCTCGACTAGCGGGAGACACCAAGAGACCCAGTACTTC. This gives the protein CASQASTSGRHQETQYF. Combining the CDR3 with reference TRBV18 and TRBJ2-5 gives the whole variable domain NAGVMQNPRHLVRRRGQEARLRCSPMKGHSHVYWYRQLPEEGLKFMVYLQKENIIDESGMPKERFSAEFPKEGPSILRIQQVVRGDSAAYFCASQASTSGRHQETQYFGPGTRLLVL.

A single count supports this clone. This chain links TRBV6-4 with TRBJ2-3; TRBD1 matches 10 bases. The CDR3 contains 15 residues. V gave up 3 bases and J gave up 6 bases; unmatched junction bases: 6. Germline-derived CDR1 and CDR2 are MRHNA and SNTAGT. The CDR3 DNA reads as TGTGCCAGCAGTGAAGGGACAGGGGATTGGGATACGCAGTATTTT. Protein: CASSEGTGDWDTQYF.

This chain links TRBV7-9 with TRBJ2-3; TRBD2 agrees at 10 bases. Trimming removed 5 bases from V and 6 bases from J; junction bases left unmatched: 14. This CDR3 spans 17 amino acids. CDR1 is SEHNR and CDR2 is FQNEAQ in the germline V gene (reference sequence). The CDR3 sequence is CASSPRLSGGPTDTQYF. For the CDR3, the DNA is TGTGCCAGCAGCCCCCGACTTAGCGGGGGGCCCACTGATACGCAGTATTTT. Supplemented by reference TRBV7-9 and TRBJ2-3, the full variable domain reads DTGVSQNPRHKITKRGQNVTFRCDPISEHNRLYWYRQTLGQGPEFLTYFQNEAQLEKSRLLSDRFSAERPKGSFSTLEIQRTEQGDSAMYLCASSPRLSGGPTDTQYFGPGTRLTVL.

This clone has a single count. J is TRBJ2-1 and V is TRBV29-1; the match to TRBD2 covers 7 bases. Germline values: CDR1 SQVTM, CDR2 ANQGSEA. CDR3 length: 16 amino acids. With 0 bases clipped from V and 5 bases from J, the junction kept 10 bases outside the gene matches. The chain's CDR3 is CSVEDLWGGADNEQFF. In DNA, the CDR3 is TGCAGCGTTGAAGATCTTTGGGGAGGGGCGGACAATGAGCAGTTCTTC.